This note documents a single T cell receptor beta chain sequence. The target antigen is unknown. Produced via immunoSEQ multiplex PCR; TCRdb's table is partial and in-frame only. The sample has about 68,000 clones; 80% to 95% are singletons. The CDR3 consists of 15 residues. V shed 2 bases and J shed 0 bases, with 10 bases lying between them. Germline-derived CDR1 and CDR2 are MNHNY and SVGAGI (reference sequence). The data originate from a study of T cell clones after liver transplantation. Study at large: Liver transplant recipients had immunosuppression withdrawal attempted within 2 years. Graft-donor-reactive sequences were compared with third-party-reactive TCRbeta sequences from pre-transplant mixed lymphocyte reactions. Notes on the study in general: These preliminary findings come from unstandardized post-transplant sampling times. Donor-reactive sequences fell more than third party-reactive ones, suggesting partial deletion.

The sequence derives from a human patient who received a liver transplant. Part of the T cell pool may stem from the graft donor. This specimen was CD4+ T cells from blood, taken nearly 26 months after liver transplant. The rearrangement uses TRBV6-6 and TRBJ1-1; the D is unclear. For the CDR3, the DNA is TGTGCCAGCAGTTACCCCTTTTCTATGAACACTGAAGCTTTCTTT. This gives the protein CASSYPFSMNTEAFF.